A single sample gave rise to the 9 T cell receptor beta chains below, sequenced in a study of blood T cell repertoires in COVID-19. TCRdb keeps only in-frame clones here, not all; method: immunoSEQ multiplex PCR. The profile shows around 280,000 clones, around 88% of them singletons. Sequencing was carried out using PBMCs or T cells enriched from blood (not recorded which). The receptor set was obtained from a woman in her thirties or forties who had recovered from COVID-19.

J is TRBJ1-1 and V is TRBV19; D remains ambiguous. The CDR3 loop spans 13 amino acids. Trimming removed 6 bases from V and 0 bases from J, with 8 bases in between. The germline V gene encodes CDR1 LNHDA and CDR2 SQIVND (reference sequence). The CDR3 protein is CASRFHLNTEAFF. CDR3 in DNA: TGTGCCAGTAGATTCCATCTGAACACTGAAGCTTTCTTT.

This chain connects TRBV6-1 to TRBJ1-1; a possible D gene is TRBD1 (6 bases). The germline gives CDR1 MNHNS, CDR2 SASEGT. CDR3 length: 16 residues. With 4 bases removed from V and 1 base from J, the gap between germline ends came to 16 bases. The CDR3: CASSATAQGPNTEAFF. The CDR3 bases are TGTGCCAGCAGTGCCACCGCTCAGGGGCCGAACACTGAAGCTTTCTTT.

This sequence joins TRBV5-1 and TRBJ2-4; D possibly corresponds to TRBD2 (5 bases). The CDR3 consists of 13 residues. The ends were cut back, 6 bases at V and 8 bases at J, with 15 bases in the middle. Germline-derived CDR1 and CDR2 are SGHRS and YFSETQ. CDR3 protein: CASKTAGIDIQYF. CDR3 DNA: TGCGCCAGCAAAACTGCCGGGATCGACATTCAGTACTTC.

J is TRBJ2-4 and V is TRBV3-1 (or the pseudogene TRBV3-2); 8 bases line up with TRBD1. Germline CDR1 reads LGHDT; CDR2 reads YNNKEL (reference sequence). Trimming removed 1 base from V and 7 bases from J; junction bases left unmatched: 3. The CDR3 is 14 residues long. The chain's CDR3 is CASSQASGGNIQYF. The CDR3 nucleotides read TGTGCCAGCAGCCAAGCCTCAGGGGGCAACATTCAGTACTTC.

The chain joins TRBV11-3 to TRBJ2-2, with unresolved D. CDR1 and CDR2 from the germline V gene are SGHNT and YENEEA. Trimming took 3 bases from V and 0 from J, leaving 8 bases between them. The CDR3 totals 15 residues. The CDR3 region has the DNA TGTGCCAGCAGCTTGAGGAGCTCGAACACCGGGGAGCTGTTTTTT. Its protein is CASSLRSSNTGELFF.

This chain links TRBV19 with TRBJ2-3, with TRBD2 matching over 7 bases. The V segment lost 6 bases and the J segment 4 bases; nucleotides outside the gene matches: 4. This CDR3 is 13 amino acids long. Germline values: CDR1 LNHDA, CDR2 SQIVND (reference sequence). CDR3 amino acids: CASRVAGSDTQYF. CDR3 DNA sequence: TGTGCCAGTAGGGTAGCGGGCTCAGATACGCAGTATTTT.

This chain connects TRBV24-1 to TRBJ1-3; the D gene is possibly TRBD1 (6 bases). This CDR3 contains 14 residues. Germline loops: CDR1 KGHDR, CDR2 SFDVKD. The V gene lost 4 bases and the J gene lost 4 bases, with 10 bases spanning the gap. The CDR3 here is CATSDTGTGNTIYF. CDR3 DNA sequence: TGTGCCACCAGTGACACCGGGACAGGAAACACCATATATTTT.

The chain combines TRBV6-5 with TRBJ2-2; no definite D call. CDR3 size: 16 residues. Germline V gene lookup returns CDR1 MNHEY and CDR2 SVGAGI. The V end was cut by 0 bases, the J end by 4 bases, with 12 bases between. CDR3 residues: CASSYSKVSSTGELFF. The CDR3 DNA is TGTGCCAGCAGTTACTCGAAGGTTAGCAGCACCGGGGAGCTGTTTTTT.

J is TRBJ1-1 and V is TRBV6-2 or TRBV6-3; D remains ambiguous. Germline V gives CDR1 MNHEY, CDR2 SVGEGT. V was shortened by 5 bases and J by 0 bases, with 7 bases between the two germline ends. The CDR3 totals 13 residues. CDR3 in DNA: TGTGCCAGCAGTCAGGTTATGAACACTGAAGCTTTCTTT. Translating it yields CASSQVMNTEAFF.